This TCR beta chain was identified in a study of radiation and T cells in renal cell carcinoma. Only in-frame clones appear in the TCRdb table, and some are missing; sequencing was by immunoSEQ multiplex PCR. Altogether 120,000 to 150,000 clones are present, 86% being singletons, with the ten largest covering 15% to 20%. Germline CDR1 reads MNHEY; CDR2 reads SVGAGI. The V and J ends lost 0 bases and 7 bases respectively, with 18 bases between them. CDR3 length equals 16 residues. Time point: blood 4 weeks post-SBRT, at nephrectomy. Treatment of the sample: 15 Gy SBRT to primary tumor, nephrectomy 4 weeks later. The sample holds a few counts of this clone.

This receptor was identified in a woman between 50 and 59 years old with renal cell carcinoma. The source was blood, collected from a patient whose treatment included radiotherapy and nephrectomy. The chain combines TRBV6-5 with TRBJ1-2, with D possibly TRBD1 on 6 matching bases. The CDR3 here is CASSYSVSGEGGGYTF. CDR3 bases: TGTGCCAGCAGTTACTCGGTGTCGGGAGAAGGGGGTGGCTACACCTTC.